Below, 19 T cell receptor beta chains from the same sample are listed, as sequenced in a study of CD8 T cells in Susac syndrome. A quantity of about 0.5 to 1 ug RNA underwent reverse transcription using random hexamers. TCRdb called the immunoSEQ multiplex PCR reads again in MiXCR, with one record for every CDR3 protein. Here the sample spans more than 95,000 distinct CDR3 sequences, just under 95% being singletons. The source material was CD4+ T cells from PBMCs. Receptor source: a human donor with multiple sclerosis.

The CDR3 bases are TGTGCCATCAGTGAGTCGACCAGCGGGGAGCTGTTTTTT. It yields the protein CAISESTSGELFF. V gene TRBV10-3 combines with J gene TRBJ2-2; D gene uncertain. The CDR3 totals 13 residues. Germline CDR1 is ENHRY and CDR2 is SYGVKD. The V and J ends lost 0 bases and 7 bases respectively, with 6 bases between them.

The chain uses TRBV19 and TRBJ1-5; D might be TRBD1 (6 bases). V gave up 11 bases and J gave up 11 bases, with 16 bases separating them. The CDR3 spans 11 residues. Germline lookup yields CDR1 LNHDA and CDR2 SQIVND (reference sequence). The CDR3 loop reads CASGAGEAQHF. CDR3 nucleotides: TGTGCCTCAGGGGCAGGGGAAGCCCAGCATTTT.

CDR3 nucleotides: TGTGCCAGCAGTCTTTTGAGGACCTCCGGATACGAGCAGTACTTC. Residues: CASSLLRTSGYEQYF. This rearrangement joins TRBV2 to TRBJ2-7; D uncertain. Deletions cut 5 bases from V and 4 bases from J, with 18 bases between. Per germline, CDR1 SNHLY and CDR2 FYNNEI. The CDR3 loop spans 15 amino acids. The entire variable domain, with the rest obtained from reference TRBV2 and TRBJ2-7, is as follows: EPEVTQTPSHQVTQMGQEVILRCVPISNHLYFYWYRQILGQKVEFLVSFYNNEISEKSEIFDDQFSVERPDGSNFTLKIRSTKLEDSAMYFCASSLLRTSGYEQYFGPGTRLTVT.

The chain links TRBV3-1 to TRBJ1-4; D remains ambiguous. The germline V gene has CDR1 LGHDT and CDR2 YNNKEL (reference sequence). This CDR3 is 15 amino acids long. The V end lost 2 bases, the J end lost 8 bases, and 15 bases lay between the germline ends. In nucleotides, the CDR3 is TGTGCCAGCAGCCAAAGGCCAGCAGAAGGGGAAAAACTGTTTTTT. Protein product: CASSQRPAEGEKLFF.

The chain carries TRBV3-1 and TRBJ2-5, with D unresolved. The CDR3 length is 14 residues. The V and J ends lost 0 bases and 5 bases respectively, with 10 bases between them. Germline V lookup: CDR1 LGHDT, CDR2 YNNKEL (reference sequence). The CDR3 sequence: CASSQESPRETQYF. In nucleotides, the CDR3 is TGTGCCAGCAGCCAAGAATCTCCCAGGGAGACCCAGTACTTC.

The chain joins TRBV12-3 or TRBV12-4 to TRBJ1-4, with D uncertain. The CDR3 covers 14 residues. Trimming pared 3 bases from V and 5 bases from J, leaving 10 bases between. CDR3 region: CASSFRSGNEKLFF. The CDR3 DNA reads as TGTGCCAGCAGTTTTAGAAGTGGGAATGAAAAACTGTTTTTT.

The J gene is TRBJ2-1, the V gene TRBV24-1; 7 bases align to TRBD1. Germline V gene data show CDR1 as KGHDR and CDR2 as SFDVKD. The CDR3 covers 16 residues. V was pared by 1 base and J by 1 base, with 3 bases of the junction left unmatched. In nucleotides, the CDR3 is TGTGCCACCAGTGATTTCGAGGGGGCATCCTACAATGAGCAGTTCTTC. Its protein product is CATSDFEGASYNEQFF.

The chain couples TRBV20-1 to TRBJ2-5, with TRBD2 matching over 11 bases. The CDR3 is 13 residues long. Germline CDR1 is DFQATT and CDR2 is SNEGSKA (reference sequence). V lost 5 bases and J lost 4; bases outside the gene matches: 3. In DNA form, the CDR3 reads TGCAGTGCTTCGGGGACTAGCGGAGAGACCCAGTACTTC. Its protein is CSASGTSGETQYF.

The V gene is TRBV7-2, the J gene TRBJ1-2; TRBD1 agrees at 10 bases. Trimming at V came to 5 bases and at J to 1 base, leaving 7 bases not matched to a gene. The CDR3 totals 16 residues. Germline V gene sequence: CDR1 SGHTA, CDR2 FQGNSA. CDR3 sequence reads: CASSPRTGGHNYGYTF. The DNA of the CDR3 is TGTGCCAGCAGCCCTCGGACAGGGGGACATAACTATGGCTACACCTTC.

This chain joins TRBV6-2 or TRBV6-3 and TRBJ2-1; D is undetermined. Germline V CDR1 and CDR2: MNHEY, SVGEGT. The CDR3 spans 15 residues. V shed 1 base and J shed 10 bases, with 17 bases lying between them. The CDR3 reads CASSYYTTIRKEQFF. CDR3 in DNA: TGTGCCAGCAGTTACTACACTACGATTAGAAAGGAGCAGTTCTTC.

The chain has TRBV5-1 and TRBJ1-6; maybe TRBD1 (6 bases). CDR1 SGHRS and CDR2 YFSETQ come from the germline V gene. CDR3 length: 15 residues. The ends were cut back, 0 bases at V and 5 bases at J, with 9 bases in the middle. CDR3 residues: CASSLAGTNNSPLHF. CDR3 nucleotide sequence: TGCGCCAGCAGCTTGGCCGGGACAAATAATTCACCCCTCCACTTT.

This CDR3 is CASSPAGTSNTGELFF. The CDR3 DNA reads TGCGCCAGCAGTCCGGCCGGGACATCGAACACCGGGGAGCTGTTTTTT. The chain uses TRBV10-1 and TRBJ2-2, with D tentatively TRBD1 (6 bases). CDR3 length: 16 residues. Trimming pared 5 bases from V and 0 bases from J, leaving 13 bases between. The germline gives CDR1 WNHNN, CDR2 SYGVQD (reference sequence).

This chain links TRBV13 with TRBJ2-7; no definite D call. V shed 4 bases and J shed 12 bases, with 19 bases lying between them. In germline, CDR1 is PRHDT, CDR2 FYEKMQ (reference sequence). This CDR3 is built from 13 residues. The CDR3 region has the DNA TGTGCCAGCAGCTCCCAACTCAATATGGGTGGGTACTTC. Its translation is CASSSQLNMGGYF. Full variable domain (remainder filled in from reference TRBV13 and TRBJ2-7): AAGVIQSPRHLIKEKRETATLKCYPIPRHDTVYWYQQGPGQDPQFLISFYEKMQSDKGSIPDRFSAQQFSDYHSELNMSSLELGDSALYFCASSSQLNMGGYFGPGTRLTVT.

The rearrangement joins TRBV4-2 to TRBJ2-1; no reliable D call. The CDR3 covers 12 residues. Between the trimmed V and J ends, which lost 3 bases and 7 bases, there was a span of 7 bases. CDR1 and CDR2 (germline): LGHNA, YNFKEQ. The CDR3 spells CASSQVGNEQFF. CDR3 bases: TGTGCCAGCAGCCAGGTTGGGAATGAGCAGTTCTTC.

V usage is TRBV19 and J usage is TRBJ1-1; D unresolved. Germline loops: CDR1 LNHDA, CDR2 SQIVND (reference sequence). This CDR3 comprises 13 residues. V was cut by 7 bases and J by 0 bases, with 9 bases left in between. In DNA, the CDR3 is TGTGCCAGTATGAAGCCGGTGAACACTGAAGCTTTCTTT. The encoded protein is CASMKPVNTEAFF.

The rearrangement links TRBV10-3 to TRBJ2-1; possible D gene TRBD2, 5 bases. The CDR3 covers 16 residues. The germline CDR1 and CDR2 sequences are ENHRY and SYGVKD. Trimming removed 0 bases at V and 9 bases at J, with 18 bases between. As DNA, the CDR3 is TGTGCCATCAGTGAGTCCGGGATACCGGCCCCCAGTGAGCAGTTCTTC. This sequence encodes CAISESGIPAPSEQFF.

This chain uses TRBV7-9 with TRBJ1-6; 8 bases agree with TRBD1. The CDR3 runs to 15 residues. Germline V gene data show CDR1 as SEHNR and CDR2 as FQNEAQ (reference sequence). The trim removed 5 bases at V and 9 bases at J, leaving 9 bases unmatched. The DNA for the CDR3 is TGTGCCAGCAGCAAAGACTCAGGGGGCACTTCACCCCTCCACTTT. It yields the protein CASSKDSGGTSPLHF. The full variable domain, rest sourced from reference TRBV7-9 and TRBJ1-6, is DTGVSQNPRHKITKRGQNVTFRCDPISEHNRLYWYRQTLGQGPEFLTYFQNEAQLEKSRLLSDRFSAERPKGSFSTLEIQRTEQGDSAMYLCASSKDSGGTSPLHFGNGTRLTVT.

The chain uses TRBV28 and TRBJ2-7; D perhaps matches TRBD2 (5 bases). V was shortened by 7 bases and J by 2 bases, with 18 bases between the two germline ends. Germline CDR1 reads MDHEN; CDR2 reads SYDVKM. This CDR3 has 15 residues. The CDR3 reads CASTGAGEGTYEQYF. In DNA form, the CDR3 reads TGTGCCAGCACCGGTGCAGGCGAGGGTACCTACGAGCAGTACTTC.

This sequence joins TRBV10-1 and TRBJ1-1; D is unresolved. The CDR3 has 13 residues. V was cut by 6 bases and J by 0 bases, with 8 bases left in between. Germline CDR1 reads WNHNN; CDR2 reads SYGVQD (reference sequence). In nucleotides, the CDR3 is TGCGCCAGCAGCCGCGATTTGAACACTGAAGCTTTCTTT. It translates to CASSRDLNTEAFF.